This passage covers 25 T cell receptor beta chains from one sample sequenced in a study of shared clonotypes between healthy human individuals. Only in-frame clones appear in the TCRdb table, and some are missing; sequencing was by immunoSEQ multiplex PCR. The table records fewer than 850,000 clones, 90% of them present only once. Sequencing was carried out using memory CD8+ T cells from PBMCs. Sample subset: CD45RO+ cells pooled with CCR7-negative TemRA cells. Receptors were obtained from a man aged 18 to 30 in good health. Some clones in this sample may be carry-over from other donors' samples.

V usage is TRBV7-9 and J usage is TRBJ2-1; TRBD2 is a possible D gene (5 bases). V dropped 5 bases and J dropped 0 bases, with 20 bases sitting between them. The length of the CDR3 is 18 residues. Germline CDR1 and CDR2: SEHNR and FQNEAQ (reference sequence). CDR3 protein: CASSQRGFVGSSYNEQFF. CDR3 bases: TGTGCCAGCAGCCAAAGAGGGTTCGTAGGTAGCTCCTACAATGAGCAGTTCTTC.

The chain carries TRBV15 and TRBJ2-2; D gene ambiguous. Germline CDR1 is LNHNV and CDR2 is YYDKDF (reference sequence). Trimming left V 6 bases short and J 1 base short, with 15 bases between. The CDR3 totals 16 residues. CDR3 bases: TGTGCCACCAGTTTTCCCCCTACTCAGAACACCGGGGAGCTGTTTTTT. Its protein product is CATSFPPTQNTGELFF.

This sequence joins TRBV10-3 and TRBJ2-3, with TRBD2 as a possible D gene (5 bases). Looked up from germline, CDR1 is ENHRY and CDR2 is SYGVKD. The CDR3 length is 16 residues. Trimming stripped 4 bases from V and 5 bases from J, with 19 bases between. CDR3 DNA sequence: TGTGCCATCAGTGTAGAGGGCCCCGTCCTTGGAGATACGCAGTATTTT. It yields the protein CAISVEGPVLGDTQYF.

V gene TRBV7-2 combines with J gene TRBJ2-7, with 8 bases that match TRBD1. The CDR3 loop spans 15 amino acids. Germline trimming cut 5 bases from V and 2 bases from J; bases unmatched to any gene: 8. CDR1 and CDR2 (germline): SGHTA, FQGNSA. In DNA form, the CDR3 reads TGTGCCAGCAGCGGGAGACAGGGGTTAACCTACGAGCAGTACTTC. Translating it yields CASSGRQGLTYEQYF.

The chain couples TRBV6-5 to TRBJ2-7, with 10 bases aligning to TRBD2. The V segment lost 0 bases and the J segment 3 bases; nucleotides outside the gene matches: 2. The CDR3 length is 15 residues. Germline lookup yields CDR1 MNHEY and CDR2 SVGAGI. CDR3 nucleotides: TGTGCCAGCAGTTACTCGAAGCGGGAGGGCTACGAGCAGTACTTC. Protein: CASSYSKREGYEQYF.

The chain recombines TRBV27 with TRBJ1-1; 8 bases are shared with TRBD1. The trim removed 4 bases at V and 4 bases at J, leaving 5 bases unmatched. Germline V gives CDR1 MNHEY, CDR2 SMNVEV (reference sequence). The CDR3 has 14 amino acids. The DNA for the CDR3 is TGTGCCAGCAGTTACCAGGGGGCGTTCACTGAAGCTTTCTTT. Its translation is CASSYQGAFTEAFF.

V is TRBV2 and J is TRBJ2-1, with D maybe TRBD2 (5 bases). The CDR3 has 16 residues. Germline V gene sequence: CDR1 SNHLY, CDR2 FYNNEI. With 4 bases removed from V and 4 bases from J, the gap between germline ends came to 17 bases. The CDR3 sequence: CASSVDGSQGYNEQFF. CDR3 DNA: TGTGCCAGCAGTGTTGATGGGAGTCAAGGATACAATGAGCAGTTCTTC.

The chain links TRBV7-3 to TRBJ2-1; D uncertain. This CDR3 spans 14 amino acids. V was clipped by 0 bases and J by 10 bases, with 13 bases between them. The V gene's germline CDR1 is SGHTA and CDR2 FQGTGA. The CDR3 loop is CASSLTGSPDEQFF. The CDR3, as DNA: TGTGCCAGCAGCTTAACCGGTAGCCCGGACGAGCAGTTCTTC. Full variable domain (rest looked up from reference TRBV7-3 and TRBJ2-1): GAGVSQTPSNKVTEKGKYVELRCDPISGHTALYWYRQSLGQGPEFLIYFQGTGAADDSGLPNDRFFAVRPEGSVSTLKIQRTERGDSAVYLCASSLTGSPDEQFFGPGTRLTVL.

The J gene is TRBJ2-7, the V gene TRBV7-9, with D tentatively TRBD2 (6 bases). Germline V CDR1 and CDR2: SEHNR, FQNEAQ (reference sequence). The CDR3 has 15 amino acids. The V and J ends lost 1 base and 3 bases respectively, with 13 bases between them. The CDR3 here is CASSLVNGRNYEQYF. The DNA of the CDR3 is TGTGCCAGCAGCTTAGTAAACGGGAGAAACTACGAGCAGTACTTC.

The CDR3 DNA reads TGTGCCAGCAGATTGCCAGGGGCCGGAAACACCATATATTTT. Its translation: CASRLPGAGNTIYF. This sequence joins TRBV28 and TRBJ1-3; the D gene is possibly TRBD1 (6 bases). Germline V gene lookup returns CDR1 MDHEN and CDR2 SYDVKM. The CDR3 extends over 14 amino acids. Trimming shortened V by 6 bases and J by 4 bases, and 13 bases separated the two germline ends.

On this clone: Other nucleotide sequences in the sample specify the same CDR3. The chain is built from TRBV28 and TRBJ1-5; D unclear. V dropped 2 bases and J dropped 0 bases, with 2 bases sitting between them. The CDR3 spans 13 residues. Germline V lookup: CDR1 MDHEN, CDR2 SYDVKM. The CDR3 DNA sequence: TGTGCCAGCAGTTTAGGTAGCAATCAGCCCCAGCATTTT. Translated, it gives CASSLGSNQPQHF.

This chain links TRBV13 with TRBJ2-1; 13 positions match TRBD2. The CDR3 is 16 residues long. Germline lookup yields CDR1 PRHDT and CDR2 FYEKMQ (reference sequence). V was pared by 6 bases and J by 9 bases, with 11 bases of the junction left unmatched. CDR3 nucleotides: TGTGCCAGCAGTATACTAGCGGGAGGGAATGACGGTGAGCAGTTCTTC. This sequence encodes CASSILAGGNDGEQFF.

This chain joins TRBV3-2 and TRBJ1-2. TRBV3-2 is listed as a pseudogene. This CDR3 spans 8 amino acids. The CDR3 DNA is TGTGCCAGCAGCCCCCGCGCCTTC. This encodes CASSPRAF.

This clone has a handful of counts. The rearrangement joins TRBV11-2 to TRBJ2-3, with D unclear. Trimming took off 1 base at V and 0 bases at J, with 11 bases between the two ends. Germline V gene sequence: CDR1 SGHAT, CDR2 FQNNGV. CDR3 length: 16 amino acids. The CDR3 DNA sequence: TGTGCCAGCAGCTTAGCCAACGGGCGTAGCACAGATACGCAGTATTTT. Protein: CASSLANGRSTDTQYF.

The CDR3 DNA is TGCGCCAGCAGCTTGGATTGGTCTGAAGACCGCTACACCTTC. This sequence encodes CASSLDWSEDRYTF. V is TRBV5-1 and J is TRBJ1-2; D unresolved. The CDR3 is 14 residues long. With 0 bases removed from V and 9 bases from J, the gap between germline ends came to 15 bases. Germline V gene sequence: CDR1 SGHRS, CDR2 YFSETQ.

The chain links TRBV5-6 to TRBJ2-1; 7 bases agree with TRBD2. Trimming cost V 3 bases and J 3 bases; bases outside gene matches: 12. Germline V lookup: CDR1 SGHDT, CDR2 YYEEEE. There are 17 residues in the CDR3. This CDR3 reads CASSSRLGGYVYNEQFF. In DNA form, the CDR3 reads TGTGCCAGCAGCTCCCGCTTGGGGGGGTATGTCTACAATGAGCAGTTCTTC.

The chain uses TRBV11-2 and TRBJ2-7; D not resolved. The CDR3 is 15 amino acids. Germline loops: CDR1 SGHAT, CDR2 FQNNGV. Deletions cut 4 bases from V and 2 bases from J, with 15 bases between. CDR3 amino acids: CASSSVGPGTYEQYF. Here the CDR3 DNA reads TGTGCCAGCAGCTCAGTGGGTCCTGGAACCTACGAGCAGTACTTC.

The chain joins TRBV6-6 to TRBJ1-5, with a possible D match to TRBD1 (5 bases). The CDR3 consists of 15 residues. Germline V gene lookup returns CDR1 MNHNY and CDR2 SVGAGI (reference sequence). The germline V and J ends were trimmed by 2 bases and 2 bases, with 10 bases remaining between them. The CDR3 region is CASSYTGAGNQPQHF. In nucleotides, the CDR3 is TGTGCCAGCAGTTACACCGGGGCAGGCAATCAGCCCCAGCATTTT.

This clone was detected once. CDR3 DNA: TGTGCCAGCAGGGAGGGAGGGGACCTCACCGGAGCTTTCTTT. Amino acid sequence: CASREGGDLTGAFF. The rearrangement links TRBV6-6 to TRBJ1-1; tentative D call: TRBD1 (5 bases). The V end was cut by 6 bases, the J end by 10 bases, with 21 bases between. The CDR3 loop spans 14 amino acids. In germline, CDR1 is MNHNY, CDR2 SVGAGI (reference sequence).

Concerning this clone itself: The identical CDR3 is also encoded by other nucleotide sequences in the sample. The genes are TRBV27 and TRBJ1-5, with D perhaps matching TRBD1 (6 bases). CDR1 and CDR2 (germline): MNHEY, SMNVEV (reference sequence). With 5 bases removed from V and 7 bases from J, the gap between germline ends came to 15 bases. The CDR3 has 14 amino acids. The CDR3 loop reads CASSPTGAGQPQHF. The CDR3 nucleotides read TGTGCCAGCAGTCCCACGGGGGCAGGGCAGCCCCAGCATTTT.

J is TRBJ2-3 and V is TRBV4-1; 8 bases are a match to TRBD2. Trimming at V came to 4 bases and at J to 1 base, leaving 4 bases not matched to a gene. The CDR3 is 15 residues long. Per the germline V gene, CDR1 is MGHRA and CDR2 is YSYEKL. The CDR3 spells CASSPYSGGTDTQYF. CDR3 nucleotides: TGCGCCAGCAGCCCATATAGCGGGGGCACAGATACGCAGTATTTT.

This CDR3 is CASSFSSDYEQYF. The DNA for the CDR3 is TGTGCCAGCAGTTTCTCTAGCGACTACGAGCAGTACTTC. The V gene is TRBV27, the J gene TRBJ2-7; D is perhaps TRBD2 (6 bases). Germline-derived CDR1 and CDR2 are MNHEY and SMNVEV (reference sequence). Trimming took off 3 bases at V and 3 bases at J, with 9 bases between the two ends. CDR3 length: 13 residues.

This clone was seen once. With a much larger clone just one base away, this may be a read error. This specimen includes other DNA sequences encoding the same CDR3. This rearrangement joins TRBV28 to TRBJ2-7, with D unresolved. The CDR3 loop spans 11 amino acids. Trimming stripped 6 bases from V and 4 bases from J, with 7 bases between. Germline assignment: CDR1 MDHEN and CDR2 SYDVKM. CDR3 sequence reads: CASSRAYEQYF. CDR3 coding DNA: TGTGCCAGCAGCCGGGCGTACGAGCAGTACTTC.

This clone was counted a single time. The chain employs TRBV27 and TRBJ2-2, with D uncertain. Per the germline V gene, CDR1 is MNHEY and CDR2 is SMNVEV (reference sequence). The CDR3 loop spans 14 amino acids. V lost 4 bases, J lost 1 base, and 7 bases lay in between. CDR3 loop: CASSSAVNTGELFF. CDR3 DNA sequence: TGTGCCAGCAGTTCCGCGGTGAACACCGGGGAGCTGTTTTTT.

The chain recombines TRBV7-9 with TRBJ2-7; 7 nucleotides agree with TRBD1. The CDR3 totals 15 residues. J lost 0 bases, V lost 3 bases, and 5 bases had no gene match. The germline CDR1 and CDR2 sequences are SEHNR and FQNEAQ (reference sequence). CDR3 amino acids: CASSFKQGNSYEQYF. CDR3 coding DNA: TGTGCCAGCAGCTTCAAACAGGGGAACTCCTACGAGCAGTACTTC.